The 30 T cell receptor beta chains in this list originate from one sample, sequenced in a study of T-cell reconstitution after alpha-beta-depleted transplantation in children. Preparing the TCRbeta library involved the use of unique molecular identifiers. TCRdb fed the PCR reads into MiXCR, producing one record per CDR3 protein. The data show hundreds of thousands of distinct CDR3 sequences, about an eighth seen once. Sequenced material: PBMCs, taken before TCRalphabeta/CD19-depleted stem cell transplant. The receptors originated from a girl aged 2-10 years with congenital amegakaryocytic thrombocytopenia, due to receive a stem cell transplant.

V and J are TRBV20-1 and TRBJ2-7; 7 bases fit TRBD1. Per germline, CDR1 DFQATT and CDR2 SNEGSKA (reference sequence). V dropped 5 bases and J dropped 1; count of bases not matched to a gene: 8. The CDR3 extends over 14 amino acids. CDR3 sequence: CSAPTTGPSYEQYF. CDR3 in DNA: TGCAGTGCTCCAACGACAGGGCCGTCCTACGAGCAGTACTTC.

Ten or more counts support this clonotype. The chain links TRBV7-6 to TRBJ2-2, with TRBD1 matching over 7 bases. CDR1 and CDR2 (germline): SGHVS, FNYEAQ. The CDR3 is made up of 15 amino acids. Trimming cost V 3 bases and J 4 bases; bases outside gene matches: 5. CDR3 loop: CASSFQPGGTGELFF. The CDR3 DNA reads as TGTGCCAGCAGCTTCCAGCCAGGGGGCACCGGGGAGCTGTTTTTT. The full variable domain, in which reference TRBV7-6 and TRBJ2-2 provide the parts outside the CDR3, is GAGVSQSPRYKVTKRGQDVALRCDPISGHVSLYWYRQALGQGPEFLTYFNYEAQQDKSGLPNDRFSAERPEGSISTLTIQRTEQRDSAMYRCASSFQPGGTGELFFGEGSRLTVL.

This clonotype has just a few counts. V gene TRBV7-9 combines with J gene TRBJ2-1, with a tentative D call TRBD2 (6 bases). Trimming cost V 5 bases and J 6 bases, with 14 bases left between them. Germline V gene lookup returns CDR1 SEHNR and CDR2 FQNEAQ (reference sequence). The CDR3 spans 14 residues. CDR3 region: CASSRGLATNEQFF. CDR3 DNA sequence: TGTGCCAGCAGCCGAGGGCTAGCGACCAATGAGCAGTTCTTC.

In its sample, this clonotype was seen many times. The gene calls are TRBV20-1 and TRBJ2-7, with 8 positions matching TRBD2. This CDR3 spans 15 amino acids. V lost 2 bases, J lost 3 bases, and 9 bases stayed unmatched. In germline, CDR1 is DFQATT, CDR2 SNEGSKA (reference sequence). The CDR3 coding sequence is TGCAGTGCTAGAAAAGGTAGCGGGACGGACTACGAGCAGTACTTC. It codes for CSARKGSGTDYEQYF.

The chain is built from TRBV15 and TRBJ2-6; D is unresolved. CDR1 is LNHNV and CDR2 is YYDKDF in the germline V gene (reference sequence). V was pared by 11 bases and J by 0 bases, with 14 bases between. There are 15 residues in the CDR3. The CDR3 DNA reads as TGTGCCTCCGTCCAGGACCTCTCTGGGGCCAACGTCCTGACTTTC. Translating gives CASVQDLSGANVLTF.

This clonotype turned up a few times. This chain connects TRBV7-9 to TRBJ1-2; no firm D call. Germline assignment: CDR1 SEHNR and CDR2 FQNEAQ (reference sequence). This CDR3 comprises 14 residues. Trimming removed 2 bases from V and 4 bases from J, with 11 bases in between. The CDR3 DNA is TGTGCCAGCAGCTTATCCCGCTATGGCTATGGCTACACCTTC. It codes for CASSLSRYGYGYTF.

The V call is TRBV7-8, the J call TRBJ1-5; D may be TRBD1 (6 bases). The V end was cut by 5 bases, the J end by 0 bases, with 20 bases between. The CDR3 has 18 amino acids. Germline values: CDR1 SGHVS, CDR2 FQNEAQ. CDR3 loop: CASSPAGGQEFSNQPQHF. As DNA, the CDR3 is TGTGCCAGCAGCCCAGCGGGGGGGCAAGAATTTAGCAATCAGCCCCAGCATTTT. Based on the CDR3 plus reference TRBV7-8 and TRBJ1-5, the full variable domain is GAGVSQSPRYKVAKRGQDVALRCDPISGHVSLFWYQQALGQGPEFLTYFQNEAQLDKSGLPSDRFFAERPEGSVSTLKIQRTQQEDSAVYLCASSPAGGQEFSNQPQHFGDGTRLSIL.

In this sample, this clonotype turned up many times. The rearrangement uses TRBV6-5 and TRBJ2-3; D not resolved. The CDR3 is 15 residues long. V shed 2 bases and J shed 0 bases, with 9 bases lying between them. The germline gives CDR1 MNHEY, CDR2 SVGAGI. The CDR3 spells CASSYVPVSTDTQYF. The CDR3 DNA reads TGTGCCAGCAGTTACGTCCCGGTTAGCACAGATACGCAGTATTTT.

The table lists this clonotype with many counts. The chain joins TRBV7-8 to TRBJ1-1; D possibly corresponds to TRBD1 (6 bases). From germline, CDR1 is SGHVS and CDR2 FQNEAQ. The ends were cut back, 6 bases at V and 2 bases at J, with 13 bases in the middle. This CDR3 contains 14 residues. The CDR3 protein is CASSLGRGNTEAFF. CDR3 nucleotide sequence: TGTGCCAGCAGTTTGGGCAGGGGTAACACTGAAGCTTTCTTT.

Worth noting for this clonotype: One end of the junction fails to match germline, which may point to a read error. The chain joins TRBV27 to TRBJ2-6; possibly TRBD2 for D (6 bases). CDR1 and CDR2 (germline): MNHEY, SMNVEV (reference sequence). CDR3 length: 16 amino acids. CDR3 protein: CSSSLEGHLGANVLTF. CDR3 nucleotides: TGTTCCAGCAGTTTGGAGGGTCACCTTGGGGCCAACGTCCTGACTTTC. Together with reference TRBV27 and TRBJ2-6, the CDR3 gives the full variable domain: EAQVTQNPRYLITVTGKKLTVTCSQNMNHEYMSWYRQDPGLGLRQIYYSMNVEVTDKGDVPEGYKVSRKEKRNFPLILESPSPNQTSLYFCSSSLEGHLGANVLTFGAGSRLTVL.

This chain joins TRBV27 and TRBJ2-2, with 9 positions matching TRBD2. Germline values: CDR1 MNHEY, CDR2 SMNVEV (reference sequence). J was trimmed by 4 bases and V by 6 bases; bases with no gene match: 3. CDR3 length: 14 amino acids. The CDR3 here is CASSRTSATGELFF. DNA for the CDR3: TGTGCCAGCAGCCGGACTAGCGCCACCGGGGAGCTGTTTTTT.

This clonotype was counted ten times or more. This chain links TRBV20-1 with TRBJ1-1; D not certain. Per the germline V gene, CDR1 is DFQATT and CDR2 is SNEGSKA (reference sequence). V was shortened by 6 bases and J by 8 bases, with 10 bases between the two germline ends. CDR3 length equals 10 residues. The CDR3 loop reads CSAISLEAFF. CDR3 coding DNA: TGCAGTGCGATTTCACTGGAAGCTTTCTTT.

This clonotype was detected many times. CDR3 region: CASSLRSRYEQYF. The CDR3 coding sequence is TGTGCCAGCAGCTTACGGAGTAGGTACGAGCAGTACTTC. The V gene is TRBV7-6, the J gene TRBJ2-7; no reliable D call. Germline CDR1 reads SGHVS; CDR2 reads FNYEAQ. V was cut by 2 bases and J by 4 bases, with 9 bases left in between. This CDR3 is built from 13 residues.

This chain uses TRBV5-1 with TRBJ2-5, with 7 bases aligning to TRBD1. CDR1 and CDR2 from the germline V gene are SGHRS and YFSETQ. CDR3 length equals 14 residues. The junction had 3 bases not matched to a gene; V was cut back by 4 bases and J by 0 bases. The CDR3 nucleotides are TGCGCCAGCAGCGTGGGGACAGACCAAGAGACCCAGTACTTC. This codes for CASSVGTDQETQYF.

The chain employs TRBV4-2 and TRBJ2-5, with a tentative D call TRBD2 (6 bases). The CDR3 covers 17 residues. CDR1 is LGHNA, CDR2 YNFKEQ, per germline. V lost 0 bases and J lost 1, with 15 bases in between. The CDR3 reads CASSQDLGGDPQETQYF. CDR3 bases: TGTGCCAGCAGCCAAGATCTTGGCGGGGACCCCCAAGAGACCCAGTACTTC.

The CDR3, as DNA: TGTGCCAGCAGGGACAGACTAGCGGGTACACACAATGAGCAGTTCTTC. It codes for CASRDRLAGTHNEQFF. The chain recombines TRBV7-2 with TRBJ2-1; 10 nucleotides line up with TRBD2. J was trimmed by 5 bases and V by 6 bases; bases with no gene match: 10. The CDR3 is 16 residues long. The germline V gene encodes CDR1 SGHTA and CDR2 FQGNSA.

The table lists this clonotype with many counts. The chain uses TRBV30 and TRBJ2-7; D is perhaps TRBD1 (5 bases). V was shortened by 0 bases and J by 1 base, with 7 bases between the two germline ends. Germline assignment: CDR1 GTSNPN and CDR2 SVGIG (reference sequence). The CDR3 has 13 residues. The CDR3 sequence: CAWSVQVSYEQYF. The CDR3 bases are TGTGCCTGGAGTGTACAGGTTTCCTACGAGCAGTACTTC.

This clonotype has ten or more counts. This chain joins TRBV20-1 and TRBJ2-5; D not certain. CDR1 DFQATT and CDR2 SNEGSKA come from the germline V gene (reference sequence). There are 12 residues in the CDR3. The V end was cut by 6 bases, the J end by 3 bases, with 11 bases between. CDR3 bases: TGCAGTGCCCTTCCGTTGGAAGAGACCCAGTACTTC. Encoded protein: CSALPLEETQYF.

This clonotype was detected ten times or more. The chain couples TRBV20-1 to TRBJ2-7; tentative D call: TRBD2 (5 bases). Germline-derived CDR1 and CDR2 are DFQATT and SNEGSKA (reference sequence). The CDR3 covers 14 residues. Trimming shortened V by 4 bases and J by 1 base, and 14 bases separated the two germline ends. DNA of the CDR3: TGCAGTGCTACAAATCATAGGAGGTCCTACGAGCAGTACTTC. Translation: CSATNHRRSYEQYF.

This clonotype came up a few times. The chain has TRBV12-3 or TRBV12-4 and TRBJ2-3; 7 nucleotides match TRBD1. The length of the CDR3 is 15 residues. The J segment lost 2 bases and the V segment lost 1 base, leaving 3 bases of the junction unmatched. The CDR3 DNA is TGTGCCAGCAGTTTAGGGGACAGCCTCACAGATACGCAGTATTTT. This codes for CASSLGDSLTDTQYF.

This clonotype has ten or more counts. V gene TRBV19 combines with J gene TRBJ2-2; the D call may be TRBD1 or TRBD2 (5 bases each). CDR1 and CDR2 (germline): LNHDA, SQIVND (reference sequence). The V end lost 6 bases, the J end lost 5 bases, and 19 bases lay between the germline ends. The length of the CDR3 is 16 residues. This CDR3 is CASRTQAGALTGELFF. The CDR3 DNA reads TGTGCCAGTAGGACCCAGGCCGGGGCCTTAACCGGGGAGCTGTTTTTT.

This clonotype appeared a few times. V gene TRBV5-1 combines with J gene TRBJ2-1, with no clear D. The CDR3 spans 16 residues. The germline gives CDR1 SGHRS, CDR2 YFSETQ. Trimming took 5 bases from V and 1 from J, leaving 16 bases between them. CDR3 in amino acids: CASSFSAQRSYNEQFF. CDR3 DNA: TGCGCCAGCAGTTTCTCGGCACAGCGATCCTACAATGAGCAGTTCTTC. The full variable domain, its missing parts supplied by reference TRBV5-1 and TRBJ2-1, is KAGVTQTPRYLIKTRGQQVTLSCSPISGHRSVSWYQQTPGQGLQFLFEYFSETQRNKGNFPGRFSGRQFSNSRSEMNVSTLELGDSALYLCASSFSAQRSYNEQFFGPGTRLTVL.

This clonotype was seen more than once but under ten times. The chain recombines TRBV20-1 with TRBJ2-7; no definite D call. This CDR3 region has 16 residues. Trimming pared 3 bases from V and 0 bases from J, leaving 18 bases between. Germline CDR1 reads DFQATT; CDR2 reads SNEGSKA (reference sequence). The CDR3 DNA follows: TGCAGTGCTAGGCCTCTCGAGATGAGTCCCTCCTACGAGCAGTACTTC. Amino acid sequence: CSARPLEMSPSYEQYF.

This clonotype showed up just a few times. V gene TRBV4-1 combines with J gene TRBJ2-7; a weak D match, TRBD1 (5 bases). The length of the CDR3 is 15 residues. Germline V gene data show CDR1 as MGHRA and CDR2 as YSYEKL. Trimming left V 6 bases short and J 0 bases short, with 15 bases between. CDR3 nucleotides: TGCGCCAGCAGTCAATCCACTGGGGCCTCCTACGAGCAGTACTTC. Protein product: CASSQSTGASYEQYF.

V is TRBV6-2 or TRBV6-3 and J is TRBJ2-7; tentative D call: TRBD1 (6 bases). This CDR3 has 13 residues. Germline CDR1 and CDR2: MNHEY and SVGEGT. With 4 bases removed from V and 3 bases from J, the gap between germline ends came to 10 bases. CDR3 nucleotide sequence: TGTGCCAGCAGTTCGGGACACAGCTACGAGCAGTACTTC. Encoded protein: CASSSGHSYEQYF.

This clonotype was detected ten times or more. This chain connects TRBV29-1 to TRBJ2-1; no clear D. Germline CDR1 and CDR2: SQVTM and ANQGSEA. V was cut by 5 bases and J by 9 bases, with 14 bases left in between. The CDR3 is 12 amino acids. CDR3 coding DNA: TGCAGCGTTTTAGGTCCAACTGGTGAGCAGTTCTTC. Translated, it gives CSVLGPTGEQFF.

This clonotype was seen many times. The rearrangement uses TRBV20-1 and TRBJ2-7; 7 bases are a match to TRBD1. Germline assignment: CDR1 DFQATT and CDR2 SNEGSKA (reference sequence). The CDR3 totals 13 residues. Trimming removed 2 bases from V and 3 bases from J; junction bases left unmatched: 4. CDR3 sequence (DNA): TGCAGTGCTAGACAACAGGGGAACTACGAGCAGTACTTC. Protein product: CSARQQGNYEQYF.

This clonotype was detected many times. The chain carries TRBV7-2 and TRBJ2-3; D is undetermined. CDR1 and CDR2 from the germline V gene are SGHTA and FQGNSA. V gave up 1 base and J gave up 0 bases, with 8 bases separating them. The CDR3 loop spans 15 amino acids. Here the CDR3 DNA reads TGTGCCAGCAGCTTAGATCGTTCTAGCACAGATACGCAGTATTTT. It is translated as CASSLDRSSTDTQYF.

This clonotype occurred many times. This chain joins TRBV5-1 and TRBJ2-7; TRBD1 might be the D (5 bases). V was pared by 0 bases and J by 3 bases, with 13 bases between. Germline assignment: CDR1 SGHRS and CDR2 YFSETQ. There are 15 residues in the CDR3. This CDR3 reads CASSLVGSQGYEQYF. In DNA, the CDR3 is TGCGCCAGCAGCTTGGTCGGGTCTCAGGGCTACGAGCAGTACTTC.

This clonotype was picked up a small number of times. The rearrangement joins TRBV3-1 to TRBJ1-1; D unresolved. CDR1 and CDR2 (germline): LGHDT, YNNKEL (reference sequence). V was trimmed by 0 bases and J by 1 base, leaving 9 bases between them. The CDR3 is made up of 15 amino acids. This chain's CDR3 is CASSQDQMGNTEAFF. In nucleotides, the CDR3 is TGTGCCAGCAGCCAAGATCAGATGGGGAACACTGAAGCTTTCTTT.